What follows describes a single T cell receptor (beta chain). The data belong to a study of OX40 agonist ivuxolimab in advanced cancers. The CDR3 is 13 amino acids. V lost 6 bases and J lost 0, with 7 bases in between. The germline V gene encodes CDR1 MDHEN and CDR2 SYDVKM. Here immunoSEQ multiplex PCR was the method, and the copy in TCRdb shows in-frame clones only, minus some. The sample lists under 70,000 clones; 86% were seen once. This TCR was sampled from an adult with an advanced solid tumor such as melanoma, head and neck, liver or kidney cancer. The chain joins TRBV28 to TRBJ2-3; a possible D gene is TRBD1 (5 bases). The material was CD4+ or CD8+ T cells sorted from blood, obtained in a trial of the OX40 agonist ivuxolimab. CDR3 DNA sequence: TGTGCCAGCAGACAGGTTAGCACAGATACGCAGTATTTT. It yields the protein CASRQVSTDTQYF.